The 25 T cell receptor beta chains below were found in one sample sequenced in a study of tumor-infiltrating lymphocytes in oesophageal squamous cell carcinoma listed by TCRdb under 2016. The library was prepared using PCR. The data were produced on an Illumina HiSeq 2000. TCRdb reprocessing: public reads trimmed at Q25 with fastp, clones called with MiXCR, in-frame beta chains kept. Each CDR3 protein appears once, grouped with its most common genes and DNA. This sample gives 3,000 to 3,500 distinct CDR3 sequences in total; 15% to 20% of them show up just once. The ten most abundant clones make up more than 20% of the sample. Input material: esophageal tumor tissue. The receptors here all came from a male donor with esophageal squamous cell carcinoma.

The chain joins TRBV11-3 to TRBJ2-2; D ambiguous. Matching the DNA end better, TRBJ1-3 makes the J call doubtful. The CDR3 contains 14 residues. Germline CDR1 and CDR2: SGHNT and YENEEA. CDR3 sequence: CASSLGGSGNTIYF. For the CDR3, the DNA is TGTGCCAGCAGCCTGGGCGGCTCTGGAAACACCATATATTTT.

Ten or more counts support this clonotype. The chain recombines TRBV6-1 with TRBJ2-5; TRBD2 agrees at 8 bases. The CDR3 is 13 residues long. The V and J ends lost 5 bases and 4 bases, in that order; junction bases with no gene match: 3. From germline, CDR1 is MNHNS and CDR2 SASEGT. The CDR3 here is CASSRLAGETQYF. Written as DNA, the CDR3 is TGTGCCAGCAGTCGGCTAGCGGGAGAGACCCAGTACTTC.

At least ten counts were recorded for this clonotype. This may arise from a read error, as a much more abundant clone is one base away. The rearrangement links TRBV7-8 to TRBJ2-5, with D tentatively TRBD2 (5 bases). Germline assignment: CDR1 SGHVS and CDR2 FQNEAQ. Trimming removed 6 bases at V and 11 bases at J, with 16 bases between. The CDR3 has 12 residues. The CDR3 coding sequence is TGTGCCAGCAGAGGAGGAAACAATGAGCAGTACTTC. This encodes CASRGGNNEQYF.

This clonotype was observed many times. The chain carries TRBV2 and TRBJ1-1; tentative D call: TRBD1 (6 bases). V was clipped by 6 bases and J by 1 base, with 15 bases between them. From germline, CDR1 is SNHLY and CDR2 FYNNEI. This CDR3 is built from 15 residues. In DNA, the CDR3 is TGTGCCAGCAGGCCTACAGGGATAAGGAACACTGAAGCTTTCTTT. It yields the protein CASRPTGIRNTEAFF.

This clonotype was counted between two and nine times. In this CDR3 the conserved last residue, phenylalanine or tryptophan, is missing, so a read error is likely. The DNA is omitted, as the CDR3 cannot be located on it reliably, and the CDR3 follows TCRdb's listing. The rearrangement links TRBV19 to TRBJ2-7; the D call of TRBD2 is as the table states it, not checked on the DNA. Ends included, the CDR3 has 16 residues. Per the germline V gene, CDR1 is LNHDA and CDR2 is SQIVND (reference sequence). CDR3 amino acids: CASSTTFVDYGYTFGS.

As concerns this clonotype: A read error may produce the germline difference seen at one junction end. The CDR3 spells CASSLVGELYF. As DNA, the CDR3 is TGTGCCAGCAGCTTAGTCGGGGAGCTGTATTTC. The rearrangement joins TRBV11-2 to TRBJ2-4; the D gene is possibly TRBD2 (5 bases). The length of the CDR3 is 11 residues. Looked up from germline, CDR1 is SGHAT and CDR2 is FQNNGV.

This clonotype is deemed large. This rearrangement joins TRBV6-1 to TRBJ2-5; TRBD2 agrees at 9 bases. The germline gives CDR1 MNHNS, CDR2 SASEGT. V lost 7 bases, J lost 4 bases, and 10 bases stayed unmatched. The CDR3 is made up of 15 amino acids. CDR3 nucleotides: TGTGCCAGCAAGCTTTTAGCGGGGGTTGGAGAGACCCAGTACTTC. This encodes CASKLLAGVGETQYF.

Comment on this clonotype: A much more abundant neighbour one base away suggests this may be a read error. The chain combines TRBV5-1 with TRBJ2-7; perhaps TRBD1 as D (6 bases). Germline V gene sequence: CDR1 SGHRS, CDR2 YFSETQ. Between the trimmed V and J ends, which lost 0 bases and 7 bases, there was a span of 20 bases. The CDR3 is 16 amino acids. CDR3 amino acids: CASSLESRGRYNEQYF. The CDR3 DNA reads as TGCGCCAGCAGCTTGGAATCCAGGGGCCGTTACAATGAGCAGTACTTC.

This clonotype was counted between two and nine times. The V and J genes are TRBV9 and TRBJ1-2; 11 nucleotides agree with TRBD1. The J segment lost 5 bases and the V segment lost 2 bases, leaving 5 bases of the junction unmatched. Per germline, CDR1 SGDLS and CDR2 YYNGEE. The CDR3 extends over 15 amino acids. CDR3 protein: CASSVFGQGAYGYTF. CDR3 in DNA: TGTGCCAGCAGCGTCTTCGGACAGGGGGCTTATGGCTACACCTTC.

This clonotype is labeled medium-sized. Possible read error: a much larger clone is one base away. J is TRBJ2-5 and V is TRBV7-8; a possible D gene is TRBD1 (5 bases). This CDR3 comprises 13 residues. With 2 bases removed from V and 11 bases from J, the gap between germline ends came to 15 bases. Germline CDR1 is SGHVS and CDR2 is FQNEAQ. CDR3: CASSLQWGNEQYF. CDR3 in DNA: TGTGCCAGCAGCTTACAGTGGGGCAATGAGCAGTACTTC.

This clonotype was detected ten times or more. V gene TRBV19 combines with J gene TRBJ2-1, with 9 bases identical to TRBD2. The ends lost 3 bases at V and 14 bases at J; junction bases unmatched: 5. Per germline, CDR1 LNHDA and CDR2 SQIVND (reference sequence). CDR3 size: 12 residues. Here the CDR3 reads CASSMAGGGKFF. The CDR3 coding sequence is TGTGCCAGTAGTATGGCGGGGGGGGGCAAGTTCTTC.

A word on this clonotype: This may stem from a read error, because a much larger clone lies one nucleotide away. V gene TRBV5-6 combines with J gene TRBJ2-7; no definite D call. The J call is uncertain, as TRBJ1-2 better fits the DNA end. CDR3 length equals 13 residues. CDR1 and CDR2 from the germline V gene are SGHDT and YYEEEE. The CDR3 region has the DNA TGTGCCAGCAAGGGAGGGAACGGCTATGGCTACACCTTC. It yields the protein CASKGGNGYGYTF.

This clonotype appeared many times. V gene TRBV5-1 combines with J gene TRBJ2-1, with D possibly TRBD2 on 6 matching bases. This CDR3 has 15 amino acids. The V and J ends lost 1 base and 5 bases respectively, with 13 bases between them. In germline, CDR1 is SGHRS, CDR2 YFSETQ. In DNA, the CDR3 is TGCGCCAGCAGCTTGCGGGGGATAAGCCACAATGAGCAGTTCTTC. Translating gives CASSLRGISHNEQFF.

By proportion, this clonotype is medium-sized. The chain employs TRBV7-2 and TRBJ1-1; possible D gene TRBD1, 6 bases. This CDR3 has 15 residues. Deletions cut 5 bases from V and 4 bases from J, with 17 bases between. Per the germline V gene, CDR1 is SGHTA and CDR2 is FQGNSA. The CDR3 coding sequence is TGTGCCAGCAGCACTCTCGACAGGTTACCCACTGAAGCTTTCTTT. It is translated as CASSTLDRLPTEAFF. The variable domain in full, completed from reference TRBV7-2 and TRBJ1-1, reads GAGVSQSPSNKVTEKGKDVELRCDPISGHTALYWYRQSLGQGLEFLIYFQGNSAPDKSGLPSDRFSAERTGGSVSTLTIQRTQQEDSAVYLCASSTLDRLPTEAFFGQGTRLTVV.

This clonotype was seen many times. A much larger clone lies a single base off, so this may be a read error. The chain joins TRBV6-1 to TRBJ2-5; 11 nucleotides align to TRBD1. The CDR3 loop spans 15 amino acids. The germline CDR1 and CDR2 sequences are MNHNS and SASEGT. V was clipped by 6 bases and J by 11 bases; unmatched bases: 14. The CDR3 region is CASRGTGQGVNEQYF. CDR3 DNA: TGTGCCAGCAGGGGCACGGGACAGGGGGTCAATGAGCAGTACTTC.

This clonotype was picked up many times. The V gene is TRBV19, the J gene TRBJ1-1, with TRBD1 as a possible D gene (5 bases). The CDR3 contains 14 residues. V was cut by 6 bases and J by 4 bases, with 15 bases left in between. Germline V gives CDR1 LNHDA, CDR2 SQIVND (reference sequence). CDR3 residues: CASSLQGGGTEAFF. The CDR3 nucleotides read TGTGCCAGTAGCCTCCAGGGAGGAGGCACTGAAGCTTTCTTT.

This clonotype was counted ten times or more. The V call is TRBV5-1, the J call TRBJ2-7; 8 bases match TRBD2. CDR3 length: 16 residues. The ends lost 4 bases at V and 3 bases at J; junction bases unmatched: 12. Germline CDR1 and CDR2: SGHRS and YFSETQ. CDR3 sequence reads: CASSNRDESGSYEQYF. CDR3 bases: TGCGCCAGCAGCAACCGGGATGAGAGCGGGAGCTACGAGCAGTACTTC.

At least ten counts were recorded for this clonotype. Since a much larger clone is just one base distant, this may be a read error. V gene TRBV28 combines with J gene TRBJ2-1; 9 bases line up with TRBD2. The J call may be incorrect, as the DNA end agrees better with TRBJ2-7. The CDR3 contains 14 residues. The V gene's germline CDR1 is MDHEN and CDR2 SYDVKM. This CDR3 reads CASRPGLAGFEQYF. CDR3 coding DNA: TGTGCCAGCAGACCGGGACTAGCAGGGTTTGAGCAGTACTTC.

This clonotype was observed at least ten times. This chain uses TRBV2 with TRBJ2-7; no firm D call. The V gene's germline CDR1 is SNHLY and CDR2 FYNNEI. The CDR3 sequence is 14 residues long. The V gene lost 1 base and the J gene lost 3 bases, with 10 bases spanning the gap. CDR3 bases: TGTGCCAGCAGTGAAGGGCCTACTCACTACGAGCAGTACTTC. It translates to CASSEGPTHYEQYF.

CDR3 DNA sequence: TGTGCCAGCAGGCGATACGGGACAGAGGGAGAGGCCCGGTACTTC. Translating it yields CASRRYGTEGEARYF. The rearrangement uses TRBV7-9 and TRBJ2-7; 7 positions match TRBD1. The V gene's germline CDR1 is SEHNR and CDR2 FQNEAQ (reference sequence). The CDR3 has 15 residues. Unmatched junction bases numbered 20, after V lost 6 bases and J lost 12 bases.

This clonotype is termed medium-sized (0.01 to 0.1%). A read error may explain this, as a much larger clone is one base away. The CDR3 region has the DNA TGTGCCAGCAGCTTAGTAGGGCTAGCGGCTCACAATGAGCAGTACTTC. Protein product: CASSLVGLAAHNEQYF. This chain connects TRBV7-2 to TRBJ2-7; 7 nucleotides match TRBD2. The CDR3 contains 16 residues. Per germline, CDR1 SGHTA and CDR2 FQGNSA. With V trimmed by 1 base and J by 7 bases, 13 bases remained unmatched.

The table lists this clonotype with many counts. The chain employs TRBV19 and TRBJ2-5; perhaps D is TRBD1 or TRBD2 (5 bases each). Judging by the DNA end, TRBJ2-7 fits better; the J call may be wrong. This CDR3 has 16 amino acids. CDR1 and CDR2 (germline): LNHDA, SQIVND (reference sequence). The DNA of the CDR3 is TGTGCCAGTAGTAGGAGTAGAGAGGGGTCGTCCTACGAGCAGTACTTC. Protein product: CASSRSREGSSYEQYF.

Points on this clonotype: No conserved phenylalanine or tryptophan ends this CDR3, so it is likely a read error. It is unclear where the CDR3 begins or ends on the DNA, so no DNA is shown, and the CDR3 is as TCRdb lists it. The chain couples TRBV6-8 to TRBJ2-6; the table assigns TRBD2, which was not confirmed against the DNA. Germline values: CDR1 MNHGY, CDR2 SAAAGT. From its first to its last residue, the CDR3 has 15 amino acids. The CDR3 spells CASSSTTSFEQYFGA.

This clonotype ranks as medium-sized. V usage is TRBV7-2 and J usage is TRBJ2-7; D is undetermined. This CDR3 has 12 amino acids. Germline V lookup: CDR1 SGHTA, CDR2 FQGNSA. V lost 2 bases to trimming and J lost 3 bases, with 5 bases between them. CDR3 loop: CASSLIDYEQYF. In DNA form, the CDR3 reads TGTGCCAGCAGCTTAATTGACTACGAGCAGTACTTC.

This clonotype was found many times. A much larger clone differs from this one at a single base, so this may be a read error. CDR3 in amino acids: CATMGYYEQYF. The CDR3 nucleotides read TGTGCCACCATGGGGTATTATGAGCAGTACTTC. The chain carries TRBV24-1 and TRBJ2-5; D remains ambiguous. The CDR3 extends over 11 amino acids. Germline V gene lookup returns CDR1 KGHDR and CDR2 SFDVKD. V was trimmed by 8 bases and J by 11 bases, leaving 14 bases between them.